Below, 23 T cell receptor beta chains from the same sample are listed, as sequenced in a study of CXCR3-negative and CXCR3-positive naive CD8 T cells. The authors prepared UMI-labeled TRB cDNA libraries by 5' RACE. TCRdb reprocessed the 5' RACE reads; each CDR3 protein has one entry and no DNA is given. The specimen's table records roughly 70,000 distinct CDR3 sequences. Material: naive CXCR3- CD8+ T cells from blood. Subset: CD45RO-CCR7+CD27+CD95- naive CD8+ T cells lacking CXCR3 (TNR3-). These receptors came from a human donor in good health. Some clones in this sample may be carry-over from other donors' samples.

This chain connects TRBV21-1 to TRBJ2-1; TCRdb calls TRBD1, which cannot be checked without DNA. TRBV21-1 has pseudogene status. CDR3 length equals 14 residues. This chain's CDR3 is CASNGDRGLNEQFF.

This sequence joins TRBV27 and TRBJ2-4; TCRdb lists TRBD1, though no DNA is available to test this call. The length of the CDR3 is 21 residues. CDR1 and CDR2 from the germline V gene are MNHEY and SMNVEV (reference sequence). The CDR3 is CASSVRDDPGQGRTAKNIQYF.

This rearrangement joins TRBV11-2 to TRBJ2-1; TCRdb's D call of TRBD2 is untestable without DNA. Looked up from germline, CDR1 is SGHAT and CDR2 is FQNNGV. The CDR3 contains 15 residues. CDR3 amino acids: CASSQGRGQYNEQFF.

The chain joins TRBV28 to TRBJ2-3; TCRdb returns TRBD2, unconfirmable since there is no DNA. Germline V CDR1 and CDR2: MDHEN, SYDVKM. The CDR3 totals 16 residues. The CDR3 spells CASSFGRTDRPDTQYF. Variable domain in full (rest from reference TRBV28 and TRBJ2-3): DVKVTQSSRYLVKRTGEKVFLECVQDMDHENMFWYRQDPGLGLRLIYFSYDVKMKEKGDIPEGYSVSREKKERFSLILESASTNQTSMYLCASSFGRTDRPDTQYFGPGTRLTVL.

The chain is built from TRBV7-7 and TRBJ2-1; TCRdb lists TRBD2, though no DNA is available to test this call. CDR1 and CDR2 (germline): SSHAT, FNYEAQ (reference sequence). The CDR3 contains 16 residues. The CDR3 is CASSLLAEAPIGEQFF.

The CDR3 loop is CASSFEGQGRTDTQYF. The chain carries TRBV28 and TRBJ2-3; lacking DNA, the TRBD1 call made by TCRdb goes unchecked. The CDR3 length is 16 residues. Germline CDR1 MDHEN, CDR2 SYDVKM.

The CDR3 reads CASSLFDYEQYF. The J gene is TRBJ2-7, the V gene TRBV28. Per germline, CDR1 MDHEN and CDR2 SYDVKM. There are 12 residues in the CDR3.

V is TRBV7-2 and J is TRBJ2-3; the D call of TRBD1 rests on TCRdb alone, since no DNA is present to check it. Per the germline V gene, CDR1 is SGHTA and CDR2 is FQGNSA. The CDR3 sequence is 15 residues long. The CDR3 protein is CASSLDLAQGDTQYF.

This rearrangement joins TRBV29-1 to TRBJ2-7; the TCRdb D gene call, TRBD2, has no DNA to confirm it. Germline CDR1 and CDR2: SQVTM and ANQGSEA. The CDR3 covers 13 residues. The CDR3 sequence: CSVRLAGGGEQYF.

The V and J genes are TRBV28 and TRBJ2-7; absent DNA, TCRdb's TRBD1 call cannot be checked. Germline V lookup: CDR1 MDHEN, CDR2 SYDVKM. This CDR3 has 14 residues. This CDR3 is CASSFSGYTYEQYF.

This clonotype is called medium-sized (0.01 to 0.1%) based on its frequency. J is TRBJ2-1 and V is TRBV10-1; TCRdb calls TRBD2, which cannot be checked without DNA. The germline gives CDR1 WNHNN, CDR2 SYGVQD (reference sequence). The CDR3 has 18 amino acids. The CDR3 region is CASSAMIPGLAGIAEQFF.

V is TRBV10-3 and J is TRBJ2-5; the TRBD1 assignment by TCRdb is unverifiable without DNA. The length of the CDR3 is 14 residues. Germline V gene sequence: CDR1 ENHRY, CDR2 SYGVKD. CDR3 loop: CAIYPDREAETQYF.

The chain joins TRBV20-1 to TRBJ2-7; TCRdb gives TRBD2 as the D gene, but with no DNA this cannot be confirmed. The CDR3 sequence is 11 residues long. Germline CDR1 and CDR2: DFQATT and SNEGSKA (reference sequence). This CDR3 is CSAPEGLEQYF.

The genes are TRBV12-3 or TRBV12-4 and TRBJ2-7; TCRdb names TRBD2, which stays unverified in the absence of DNA. CDR3 size: 16 residues. The CDR3 loop is CASSVSPGLPDYEQYF.

The genes are TRBV10-2 and TRBJ2-5. Germline assignment: CDR1 WSHSY and CDR2 SAAADI. The CDR3 contains 11 residues. The CDR3 region is CASRVGETQYF.

J is TRBJ2-7 and V is TRBV19; TCRdb proposes TRBD1, but this gene call is untestable without DNA. Germline V gene lookup returns CDR1 LNHDA and CDR2 SQIVND (reference sequence). The CDR3 covers 14 residues. The CDR3 protein is CASKDWDRGDEQYF.

The chain has TRBV7-9 and TRBJ2-3; TCRdb's assignment of TRBD1 cannot be checked, as there is no DNA. CDR3 length equals 16 residues. CDR1 SEHNR and CDR2 FQNEAQ come from the germline V gene (reference sequence). CDR3 region: CASSAPGGTTTDTQYF.

The chain joins TRBV12-3 or TRBV12-4 to TRBJ2-5; TCRdb designates TRBD1, a call that cannot be tested without DNA. There are 13 residues in the CDR3. CDR3 amino acids: CASSPGRQETQYF.

The V and J genes are TRBV7-2 and TRBJ2-6; the TRBD1 assignment by TCRdb is unverifiable without DNA. The CDR3 spans 15 residues. The germline gives CDR1 SGHTA, CDR2 FQGNSA. The CDR3 sequence is CASSLATARANVLTF.

CDR3: CASSSGTRFYEQYF. The J gene is TRBJ2-7, the V gene TRBV11-2; TCRdb proposes TRBD2, but this gene call is untestable without DNA. Germline V CDR1 and CDR2: SGHAT, FQNNGV. CDR3 length equals 14 residues.

The chain couples TRBV28 to TRBJ2-7; TCRdb reports TRBD2, a call that lacks DNA to check it against. CDR3 length: 14 amino acids. Germline V gene data show CDR1 as MDHEN and CDR2 as SYDVKM. The CDR3 sequence is CASSFTSGAYEQYF.

The chain is built from TRBV27 and TRBJ1-1. Germline V gene data show CDR1 as MNHEY and CDR2 as SMNVEV (reference sequence). The CDR3 has 11 amino acids. The CDR3 protein is CATVTNTEAFF.

The V and J genes are TRBV7-3 and TRBJ2-1; the TRBD1 assignment by TCRdb is unverifiable without DNA. The germline gives CDR1 SGHTA, CDR2 FQGTGA. The CDR3 spans 18 residues. CDR3: CASSSLIFPGQDYNEQFF.